The source of this T cell receptor (beta chain) is a study of OX40 agonist ivuxolimab in advanced cancers. Assay: immunoSEQ multiplex PCR; the TCRdb copy retains only in-frame clones and omits some. The sample yields some 77,000 clones, around 91% seen once. The source is an adult with an advanced solid tumor such as melanoma, head and neck, liver or kidney cancer. This specimen consisted of CD4+ or CD8+ T cells sorted from blood, obtained in a trial of the OX40 agonist ivuxolimab.

The CDR3 DNA follows: TGTGCCAGTATGGGGCTTAGCTCCTACAATGAGCAGTTCTTC. This gives the protein CASMGLSSYNEQFF. The chain has TRBV19 and TRBJ2-1, with a weak D call TRBD1 (5 bases). The CDR3 is 14 residues long. The V end lost 7 bases, the J end lost 0 bases, and 10 bases lay between the germline ends. CDR1 is LNHDA and CDR2 is SQIVND in the germline V gene (reference sequence). Filled out from reference TRBV19 and TRBJ2-1, the complete variable domain reads DGGITQSPKYLFRKEGQNVTLSCEQNLNHDAMYWYRQDPGQGLRLIYYSQIVNDFQKGDIAEGYSVSREKKESFPLTVTSAQKNPTAFYLCASMGLSSYNEQFFGPGTRLTVL.